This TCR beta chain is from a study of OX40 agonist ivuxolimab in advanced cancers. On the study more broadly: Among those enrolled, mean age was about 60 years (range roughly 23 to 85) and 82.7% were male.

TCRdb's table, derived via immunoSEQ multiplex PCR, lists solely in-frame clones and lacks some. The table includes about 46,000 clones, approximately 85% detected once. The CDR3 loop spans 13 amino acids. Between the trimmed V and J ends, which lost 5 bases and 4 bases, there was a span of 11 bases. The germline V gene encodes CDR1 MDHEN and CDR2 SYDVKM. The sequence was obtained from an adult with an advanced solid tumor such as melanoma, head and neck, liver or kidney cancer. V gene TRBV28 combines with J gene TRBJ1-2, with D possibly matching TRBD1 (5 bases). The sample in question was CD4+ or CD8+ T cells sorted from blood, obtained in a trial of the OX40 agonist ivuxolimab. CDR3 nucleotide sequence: TGTGCCAGCAGTCTCAGGGCTAGCTATGGCTACACCTTC. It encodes CASSLRASYGYTF.